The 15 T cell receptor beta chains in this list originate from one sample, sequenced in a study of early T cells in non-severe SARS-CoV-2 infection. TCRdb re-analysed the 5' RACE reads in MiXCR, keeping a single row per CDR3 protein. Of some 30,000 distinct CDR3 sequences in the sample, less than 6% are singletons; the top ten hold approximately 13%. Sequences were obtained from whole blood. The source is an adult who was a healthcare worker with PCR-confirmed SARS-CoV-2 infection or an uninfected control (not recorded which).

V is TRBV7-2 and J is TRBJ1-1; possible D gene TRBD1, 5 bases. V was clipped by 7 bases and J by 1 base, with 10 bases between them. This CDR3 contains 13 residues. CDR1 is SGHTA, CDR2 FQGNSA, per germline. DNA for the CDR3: TGTGCCAGCACCGGACACTCGAACACTGAAGCTTTCTTT. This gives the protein CASTGHSNTEAFF.

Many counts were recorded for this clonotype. As DNA, the CDR3 is TGTGCCAGCAGCTCCGGGACACCCACCTACGAGCAGTACTTC. Amino acid sequence: CASSSGTPTYEQYF. This chain uses TRBV12-3 or TRBV12-4 with TRBJ2-7; D may be TRBD1 (6 bases). V shed 6 bases and J shed 2 bases, with 14 bases lying between them. CDR3 length: 14 residues.

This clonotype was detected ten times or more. CDR3: CSVMVGGNTEAFF. CDR3 sequence (DNA): TGCAGCGTTATGGTAGGAGGGAACACTGAAGCTTTCTTT. The chain is built from TRBV29-1 and TRBJ1-1; D is ambiguous. Germline assignment: CDR1 SQVTM and CDR2 ANQGSEA. Between the trimmed V and J ends, which lost 5 bases and 1 base, there was a span of 11 bases. This CDR3 contains 13 residues.

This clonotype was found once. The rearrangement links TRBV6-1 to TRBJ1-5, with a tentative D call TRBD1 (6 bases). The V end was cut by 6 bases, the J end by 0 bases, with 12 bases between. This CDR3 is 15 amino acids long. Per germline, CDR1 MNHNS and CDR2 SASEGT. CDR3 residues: CASRKGGGSNQPQHF. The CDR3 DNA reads TGTGCCAGCAGGAAAGGGGGGGGTAGCAATCAGCCCCAGCATTTT.

The CDR3 loop reads CSVGLSGETQYF. CDR3 DNA sequence: TGCAGCGTTGGCTTAAGTGGAGAGACCCAGTACTTC. This chain connects TRBV29-1 to TRBJ2-5; D remains unclear. Germline V CDR1 and CDR2: SQVTM, ANQGSEA. The V end lost 4 bases, the J end lost 4 bases, and 10 bases lay between the germline ends. This CDR3 spans 12 amino acids. Based on the CDR3 plus reference TRBV29-1 and TRBJ2-5, the full variable domain is SAVISQKPSRDICQRGTSLTIQCQVDSQVTMMFWYRQQPGQSLTLIATANQGSEATYESGFVIDKFPISRPNLTFSTLTVSNMSPEDSSIYLCSVGLSGETQYFGPGTRLLVL.

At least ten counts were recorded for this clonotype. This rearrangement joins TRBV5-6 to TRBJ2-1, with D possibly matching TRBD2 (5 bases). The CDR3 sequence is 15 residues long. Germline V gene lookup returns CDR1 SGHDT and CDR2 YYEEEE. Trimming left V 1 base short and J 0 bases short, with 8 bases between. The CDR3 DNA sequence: TGTGCCAGCAGCTTGAGCGGACGCTCCTACAATGAGCAGTTCTTC. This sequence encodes CASSLSGRSYNEQFF.

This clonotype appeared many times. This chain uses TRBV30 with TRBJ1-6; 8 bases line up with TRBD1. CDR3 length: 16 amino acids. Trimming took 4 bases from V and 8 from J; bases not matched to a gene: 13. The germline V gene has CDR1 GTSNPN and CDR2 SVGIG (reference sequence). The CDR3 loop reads CAWITERTGRDSPLHF. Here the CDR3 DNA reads TGTGCCTGGATAACGGAGAGGACAGGGCGAGATTCACCCCTCCACTTT.

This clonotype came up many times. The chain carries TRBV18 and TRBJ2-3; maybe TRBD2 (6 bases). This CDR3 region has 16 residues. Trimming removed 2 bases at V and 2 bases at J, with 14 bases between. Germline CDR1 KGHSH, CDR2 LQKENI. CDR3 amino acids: CASSPRSAGFTDTQYF. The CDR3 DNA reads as TGTGCCAGCTCACCAAGGTCAGCGGGCTTCACAGATACGCAGTATTTT. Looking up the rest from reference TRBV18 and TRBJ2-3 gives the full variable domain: NAGVMQNPRHLVRRRGQEARLRCSPMKGHSHVYWYRQLPEEGLKFMVYLQKENIIDESGMPKERFSAEFPKEGPSILRIQQVVRGDSAAYFCASSPRSAGFTDTQYFGPGTRLTVL.

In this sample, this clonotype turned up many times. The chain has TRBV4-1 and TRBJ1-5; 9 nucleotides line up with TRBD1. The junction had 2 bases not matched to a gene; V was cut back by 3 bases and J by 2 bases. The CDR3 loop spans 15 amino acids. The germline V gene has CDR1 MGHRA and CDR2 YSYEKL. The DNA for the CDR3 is TGCGCCAGCAGCCAGGGGGACAGGGGCAATCAGCCCCAGCATTTT. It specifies CASSQGDRGNQPQHF.

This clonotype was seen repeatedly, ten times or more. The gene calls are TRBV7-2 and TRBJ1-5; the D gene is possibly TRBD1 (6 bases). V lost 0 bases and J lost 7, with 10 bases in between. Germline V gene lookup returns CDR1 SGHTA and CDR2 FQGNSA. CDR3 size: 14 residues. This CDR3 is CASSLAFGGQPQHF. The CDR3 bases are TGTGCCAGCAGCTTAGCGTTCGGGGGCCAGCCCCAGCATTTT.

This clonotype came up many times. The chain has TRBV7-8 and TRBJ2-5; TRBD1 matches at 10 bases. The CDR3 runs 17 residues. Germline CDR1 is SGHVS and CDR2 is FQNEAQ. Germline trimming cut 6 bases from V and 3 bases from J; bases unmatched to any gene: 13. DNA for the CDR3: TGTGCCAGCAGGGTCTCAAGACAGGGGGCTCGGAAAGAGACCCAGTACTTC. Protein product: CASRVSRQGARKETQYF. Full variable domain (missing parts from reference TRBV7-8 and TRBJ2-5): GAGVSQSPRYKVAKRGQDVALRCDPISGHVSLFWYQQALGQGPEFLTYFQNEAQLDKSGLPSDRFFAERPEGSVSTLKIQRTQQEDSAVYLCASRVSRQGARKETQYFGPGTRLLVL.

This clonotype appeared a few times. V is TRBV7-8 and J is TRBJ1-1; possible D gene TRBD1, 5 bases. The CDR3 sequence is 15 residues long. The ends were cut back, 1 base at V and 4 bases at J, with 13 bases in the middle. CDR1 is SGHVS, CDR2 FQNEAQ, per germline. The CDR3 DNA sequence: TGTGCCAGCAGCTTAGACGGATACGGGGGCACTGAAGCTTTCTTT. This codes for CASSLDGYGGTEAFF.

The CDR3 region has the DNA TGTGCTAGCAGCACTACTTGGACAGGGTGGAATACGCAGTATTTT. Protein: CASSTTWTGWNTQYF. V usage is TRBV3-2 and J usage is TRBJ2-3; the D call of TRBD1 is as the table states it, not checked on the DNA. TRBV3-2 is a pseudogene locus. This CDR3 contains 15 residues.

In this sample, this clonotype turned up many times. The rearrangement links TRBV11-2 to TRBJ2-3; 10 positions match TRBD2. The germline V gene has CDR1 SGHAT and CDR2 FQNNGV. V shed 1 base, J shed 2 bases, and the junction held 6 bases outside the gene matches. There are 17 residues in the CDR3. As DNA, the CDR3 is TGTGCCAGCAGCTTAGCTGGACTAGCGGTTATCACAGATACGCAGTATTTT. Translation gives CASSLAGLAVITDTQYF.

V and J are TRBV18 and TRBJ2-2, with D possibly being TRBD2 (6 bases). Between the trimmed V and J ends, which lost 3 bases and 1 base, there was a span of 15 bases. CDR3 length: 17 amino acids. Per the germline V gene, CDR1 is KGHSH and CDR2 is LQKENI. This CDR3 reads CASSPRDLTLNTGELFF. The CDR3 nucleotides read TGTGCCAGCTCACCCCGGGACTTGACGTTGAACACCGGGGAGCTGTTTTTT.